This passage covers 9 T cell receptor beta chains from one sample sequenced in a study of cytomegalovirus exposure and HLA in healthy donors. PCR amplification relied on 60 Vbeta primers (plus 13 Jbeta primers). Here immunoSEQ multiplex PCR was the method, and the copy in TCRdb shows in-frame clones only, minus some. The table shows approximately 110,000 clones, with 70% to 80% occurring only once. Sequencing input: PBMCs. Every receptor here comes from a woman between 40 and 55 years old in good health and CMV-seronegative.

The chain has TRBV10-3 and TRBJ1-1; 8 nucleotides agree with TRBD1. CDR1 is ENHRY, CDR2 SYGVKD, per germline. The CDR3 is made up of 15 amino acids. With 6 bases clipped from V and 4 bases from J, the junction kept 10 bases outside the gene matches. The CDR3 nucleotides read TGTGCCATCAGCCCAGACAGGGGAGGAGGCACTGAAGCTTTCTTT. Protein: CAISPDRGGGTEAFF.

The V gene is TRBV7-9, the J gene TRBJ2-2; 15 nucleotides agree with TRBD2. Germline lookup yields CDR1 SEHNR and CDR2 FQNEAQ (reference sequence). This CDR3 comprises 19 residues. V lost 5 bases and J lost 2; bases outside the gene matches: 9. CDR3 nucleotides: TGTGCCAGCAGCCGCCCTGGGACTAGCGGGAGGACCAACACCGGGGAGCTGTTTTTT. Its translation: CASSRPGTSGRTNTGELFF.

V and J are TRBV5-6 and TRBJ2-7; no definite D call. Germline values: CDR1 SGHDT, CDR2 YYEEEE. There are 15 residues in the CDR3. V lost 3 bases and J 2 bases, leaving 15 bases between the germline ends. CDR3: CASSSSRGFPYEQYF. The CDR3 DNA reads TGTGCCAGCAGCTCCTCCAGAGGCTTCCCCTACGAGCAGTACTTC.

The J gene is TRBJ2-7, the V gene TRBV28; maybe TRBD1 (6 bases). Trimming removed 5 bases from V and 3 bases from J, with 14 bases in between. The CDR3 runs to 14 residues. Germline V gene lookup returns CDR1 MDHEN and CDR2 SYDVKM. The CDR3 DNA follows: TGTGCCAGCAGTCCACCCCCGGACAGCTACGAGCAGTACTTC. Its translation: CASSPPPDSYEQYF.

The rearrangement links TRBV2 to TRBJ2-5, with TRBD2 matching 9 bases. The germline CDR1 and CDR2 sequences are SNHLY and FYNNEI. The CDR3 has 16 amino acids. V was pared by 0 bases and J by 1 base, with 3 bases of the junction left unmatched. The CDR3 DNA reads TGTGCCAGCAGTGAAGCGGGGCGGGGGGGCCAAGAGACCCAGTACTTC. Translation gives CASSEAGRGGQETQYF.

This clone was counted between two and nine times. The rearrangement links TRBV11-2 to TRBJ2-7, with 11 nucleotides matching TRBD2. The CDR3 runs 17 residues. Trimming cost V 1 base and J 6 bases; bases outside gene matches: 11. Germline loops: CDR1 SGHAT, CDR2 FQNNGV. CDR3 residues: CASSLVSILAGGIEQYF. The CDR3 bases are TGTGCCAGCAGCTTAGTTTCAATTCTAGCGGGAGGTATCGAGCAGTACTTC.

The chain is built from TRBV4-1 and TRBJ2-5; 7 nucleotides match TRBD1. TRBJ2-7 matches the DNA end more closely, so the J call is doubtful. Germline V gives CDR1 MGHRA, CDR2 YSYEKL. The CDR3 covers 15 residues. CDR3 sequence: CASTQTPGTAYEQYF. CDR3 sequence (DNA): TGCGCCAGCACCCAGACCCCCGGGACAGCTTACGAGCAGTACTTC.

The chain employs TRBV7-9 and TRBJ2-2; 7 nucleotides align to TRBD2. Germline CDR1 and CDR2: SEHNR and FQNEAQ (reference sequence). The CDR3 totals 16 residues. V lost 7 bases to trimming and J lost 5 bases; unmatched junction nucleotides: 13. The CDR3 DNA reads as TGTGCCAGCATCCTGCCGTCCGTGGGGGGGACCGGGGAGCTGTTTTTT. This sequence encodes CASILPSVGGTGELFF.

The chain recombines TRBV10-3 with TRBJ1-6; D uncertain. Trimming took 9 bases from V and 0 from J, leaving 6 bases between them. This CDR3 is 13 amino acids long. Germline V lookup: CDR1 ENHRY, CDR2 SYGVKD. The CDR3 nucleotides read TGTGCCATTACCAGCTCCTATAATTCACCCCTCCACTTT. This gives the protein CAITSSYNSPLHF.